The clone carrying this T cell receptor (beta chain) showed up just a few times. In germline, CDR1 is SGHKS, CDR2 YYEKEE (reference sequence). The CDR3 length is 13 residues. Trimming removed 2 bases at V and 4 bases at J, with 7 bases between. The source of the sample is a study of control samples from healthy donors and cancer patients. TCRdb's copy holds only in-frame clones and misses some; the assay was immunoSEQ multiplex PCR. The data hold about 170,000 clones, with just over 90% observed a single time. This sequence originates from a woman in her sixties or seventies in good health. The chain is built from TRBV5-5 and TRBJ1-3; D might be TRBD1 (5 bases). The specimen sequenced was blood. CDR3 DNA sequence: TGTGCCAGCAGCTTAAGGGGCGGAAACACCATATATTTT. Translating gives CASSLRGGNTIYF.